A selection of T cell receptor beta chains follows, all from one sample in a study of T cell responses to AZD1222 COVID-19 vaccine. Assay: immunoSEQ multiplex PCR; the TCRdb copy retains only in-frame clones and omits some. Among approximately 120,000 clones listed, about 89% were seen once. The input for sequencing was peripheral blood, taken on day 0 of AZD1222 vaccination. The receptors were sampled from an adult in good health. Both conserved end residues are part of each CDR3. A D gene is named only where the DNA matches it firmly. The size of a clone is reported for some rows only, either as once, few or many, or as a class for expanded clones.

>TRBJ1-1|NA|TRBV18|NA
TGTGCCAGCTCCCCTCGGGGCCTCAACACTGAAGCTTTCTTT
CASSPRGLNTEAFF
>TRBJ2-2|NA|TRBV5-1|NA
TGCGCCAGCAGCTTGGACCAAGCCGGGGAGCTGTTTTTT
CASSLDQAGELFF
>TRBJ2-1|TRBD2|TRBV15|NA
TGTGCCACCAGCAGAGATGTAGCGGGTGGGCCGGGACAGTTCTTC
CATSRDVAGGPGQFF
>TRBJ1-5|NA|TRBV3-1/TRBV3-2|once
TGTGCCAGCAGCCCGACGGGCAATCAGCCCCAGCATTTT
CASSPTGNQPQHF
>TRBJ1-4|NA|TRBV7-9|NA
TGTGCCAGCAGCTTAAGGCAGGAAGAAAAACTGTTTTTT
CASSLRQEEKLFF
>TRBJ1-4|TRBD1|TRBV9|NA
TGTGCCAGCAGCGCCACCGGGACAGGGTTCGTAAAACTGTTTTTT
CASSATGTGFVKLFF
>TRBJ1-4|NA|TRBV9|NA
TGTGCCAGCAGCACGGGCCAAAGGGCGGAAAAACTGTTTTTT
CASSTGQRAEKLFF
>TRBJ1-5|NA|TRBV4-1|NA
TGCGCCAGCAGCCAAGCTAGGAGGGGCAGCAATCAGCCCCAGCATTTT
CASSQARRGSNQPQHF
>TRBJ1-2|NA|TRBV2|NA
TGTGCCAGCAGTGATCGGGGTCGGGCTAACTATGGCTACACCTTC
CASSDRGRANYGYTF
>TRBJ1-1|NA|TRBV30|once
TGTGCCTGGAGTAGCACAGCGAACACTGAAGCTTTCTTT
CAWSSTANTEAFF
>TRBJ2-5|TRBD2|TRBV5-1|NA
TGCGCCAGCAGCTTGGAAGCGGGAGGGTTCCAGACCCAGTACTTC
CASSLEAGGFQTQYF
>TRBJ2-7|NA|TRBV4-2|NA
TGTGCCAGCGGGGGGGCCATCTCCTACGAGCAGTACTTC
CASGGAISYEQYF
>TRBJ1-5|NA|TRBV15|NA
TGTGCCACCAGCAGAGATCTAAGACAGAACCAGCCCCAGCATTTT
CATSRDLRQNQPQHF
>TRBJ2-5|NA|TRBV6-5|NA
TGTGCCAGCAGCAGGGGACCGGGAGAGACCCAGTACTTC
CASSRGPGETQYF
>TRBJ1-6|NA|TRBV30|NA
TGTGCCTGGAGAGCGGGGGAGCATTCACCCCTCCACTTT
CAWRAGEHSPLHF
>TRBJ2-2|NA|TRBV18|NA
TGTGCCAGCTCGCGCATGGAGGCCAGGGACGGGGAGCTGTTTTTT
CASSRMEARDGELFF
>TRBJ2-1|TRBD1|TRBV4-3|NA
TGCGCCAGCAGCGCAGGGGACAGAGGCATATACGATGAGCAGTTCTTC
CASSAGDRGIYDEQFF
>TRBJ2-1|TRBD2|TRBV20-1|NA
TGCAGTGTAATAGCGGGGGGCCGGGAGTTCTTC
CSVIAGGREFF
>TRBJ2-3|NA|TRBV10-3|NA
TGTGCCATCAAAGGGAATGGGGACACAGATACGCAGTATTTT
CAIKGNGDTDTQYF
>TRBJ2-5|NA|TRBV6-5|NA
TGTGCCAGCAGCGCCGTAGGACGGGAGACCCAGTACTTC
CASSAVGRETQYF
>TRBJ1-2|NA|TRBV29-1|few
TGCAGCGTTGGGGTAGGGCCAGACTATGGCTACACCTTC
CSVGVGPDYGYTF
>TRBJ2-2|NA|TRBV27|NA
TGTGCCAGCAGTTTCTTCGGGACGAACACCGGGGAGCTGTTTTTT
CASSFFGTNTGELFF
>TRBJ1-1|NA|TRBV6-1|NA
TGTGCCAGCAGTGAGAATGAAGCTTTCTTT
CASSENEAFF
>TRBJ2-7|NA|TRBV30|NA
TGTGCCTGCCGAGAGTGGTACGAGCAGTACTTC
CACREWYEQYF
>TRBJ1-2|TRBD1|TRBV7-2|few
TGTGCCAGCAGCCAGACAGGGTCCAACTATGGCTACACCTTC
CASSQTGSNYGYTF
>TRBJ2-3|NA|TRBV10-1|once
TGCGCCAGCAGTGGAGGGCACTCCGGGATGGGGACGCAGTATTTT
CASSGGHSGMGTQYF
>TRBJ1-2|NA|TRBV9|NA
TGTGCCAGCAGCCTCGTGGGGTCCGCTGGCTACACCTTC
CASSLVGSAGYTF
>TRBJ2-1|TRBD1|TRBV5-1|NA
TGCGCCAGCAGCCTAATAACAGGGGGCAATGAGCAGTTCTTC
CASSLITGGNEQFF
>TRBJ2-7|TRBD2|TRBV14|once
TGTGCCAGCAGCCAAGGACCCCCGGGACTACTCTACGAGCAGTACTTC
CASSQGPPGLLYEQYF
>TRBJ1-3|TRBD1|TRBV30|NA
TGTGCCTGGAAGAGAGACAGGGCGGGCGGAAACACCATATATTTT
CAWKRDRAGGNTIYF
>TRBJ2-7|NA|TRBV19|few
TGTGCCAGTAGTATAATAACCAGGGACCCCGAGCAGTACTTC
CASSIITRDPEQYF
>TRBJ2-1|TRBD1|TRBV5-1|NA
TGCGCCAGCAGCGACCGACAGGGAATTGAGCAGTTCTTC
CASSDRQGIEQFF
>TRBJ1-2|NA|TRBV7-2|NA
TGTGCCAGCAGCCCTAGCGGAGGAGAGGGCTACACCTTC
CASSPSGGEGYTF
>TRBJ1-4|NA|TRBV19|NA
TGTGCCAGTAGTGACGCCGCAGGGGCAAATGAAAAACTGTTTTTT
CASSDAAGANEKLFF
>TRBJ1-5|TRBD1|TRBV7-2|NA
TGTGCCAGCAGCTCGGTCGGGACAGGACTCAATCAGCCCCAGCATTTT
CASSSVGTGLNQPQHF
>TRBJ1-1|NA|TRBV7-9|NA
TGTGCCAGCACCGTCACCCAGGGTTTCGAAGAAGCTTTCTTT
CASTVTQGFEEAFF
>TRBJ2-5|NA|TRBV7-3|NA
TGTGCCAGCAGCTTCGGTTGGCAGGGTAGGGGAGAGACCCAGTACTTC
CASSFGWQGRGETQYF
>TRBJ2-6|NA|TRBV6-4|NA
TGTGCCAGCAGTCCGAGCTCTGGGGCCAACGTCCTGACTTTC
CASSPSSGANVLTF
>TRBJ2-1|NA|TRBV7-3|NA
TGTGCCAGCAGCTTAACGAAGGACGGTGAGGAGTTCTTC
CASSLTKDGEEFF
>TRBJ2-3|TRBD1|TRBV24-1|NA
TGTGCCACCAGTGACCCGGGGACAGGGTCATCAGATACGCAGTATTTT
CATSDPGTGSSDTQYF
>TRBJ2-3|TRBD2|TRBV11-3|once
TGTGCCAGCAGCACCGGGACTAGACCCACAGATACGCAGTATTTT
CASSTGTRPTDTQYF
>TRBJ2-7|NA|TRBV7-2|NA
TGTGCCAGCAGCTTAACAGGGAGAATCTACGAGCAGTACTTC
CASSLTGRIYEQYF
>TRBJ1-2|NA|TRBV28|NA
TGTGCCAGCAGTACCCCGAGTGGAGATGGCTACACCTTC
CASSTPSGDGYTF
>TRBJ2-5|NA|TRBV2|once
TGTGCCAGCCTCCGAGGGCCGGAGACCCAGTACTTC
CASLRGPETQYF
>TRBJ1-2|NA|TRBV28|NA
TGTGCCAGCAGTTCCTACTACAGGGATGGCTACACCTTC
CASSSYYRDGYTF
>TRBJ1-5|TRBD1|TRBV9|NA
TGTGCCAGCAGCGCGACAGGGGTTGGCAATCAGCCCCAGCATTTT
CASSATGVGNQPQHF
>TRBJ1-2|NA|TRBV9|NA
TGTGCCAGCAGCCCACATGGCTACGGAAACTATGGCTACACCTTC
CASSPHGYGNYGYTF
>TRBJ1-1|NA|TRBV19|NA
TGTGCCAGTAGCGGTCCGGGCCAAGCAGTTGAAGCTTTCTTT
CASSGPGQAVEAFF
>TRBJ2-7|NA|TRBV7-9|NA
TGTGCCAGCAGCCTTCGGGGGCAGGGACGGTACGAGCAGTACTTC
CASSLRGQGRYEQYF
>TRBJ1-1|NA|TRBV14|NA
TGTGCCAGCAGCCAAGGGGCCGGGGCTTTCTTT
CASSQGAGAFF
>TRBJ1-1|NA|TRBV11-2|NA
TGTGCCAGCAGCTCTGCCTTTGGTGGAAAGGGACTTGGATCTGAAGCTTTCTTT
CASSSAFGGKGLGSEAFF